Below, one T cell receptor beta chain is given with its context. The specificity of this receptor is unknown. No base quality values were provided; no much bigger clone lies one nucleotide off. Genomic DNA was isolated from the sorted cells so that the TCRbeta CDR3 region could be sequenced. The immunoSEQ Assay was used to sequence the TCRbeta CDR3 regions. The clones in this table, taken by TCRdb from immuneACCESS, are in-frame only. Not every clone is retained; where verified, under half of the shortfall comes from an unresolved V gene, and the cause of the rest is unknown. For this sample the table gives 60,000 to 85,000 clones, of which roughly nine tenths were detected only once. About 0.4% of the sample is in the top ten clones. V loses 8 bases of germline sequence and J loses 4 bases, and the interval between the two ends is 10 bases. Taken from cysteine to phenylalanine, the CDR3 has 12 residues. The only DNA kept is the CDR3, 36 bases in frame from the first base.

The record originates from a study of OX40 agonist ivuxolimab in advanced cancers. At the level of the whole study: Ivuxolimab, which targeted the costimulatory receptor OX40 (CD134), was an agonistic, fully human IgG2 monoclonal antibody. Prior anti-PD-1, anti-PD-L1 or anti-CTLA-4 therapy was permitted, and approximately 40% of dose-escalation patients had received checkpoint inhibitors. Of the 50 to 55 patients in dose escalation, 19 had hepatocellular carcinoma, approximately 15 had melanoma, 9 had renal cell carcinoma and 9 had head and neck cancer. Partial responses occurred in three dose-escalation patients: two with cutaneous melanoma and one with hepatocellular carcinoma. Intravenous ivuxolimab was administered to patients every 2 weeks at six dose levels: 0.01, 0.1, 0.3, 1.5, 3 and 10 mg/kg. A male proportion of around 80% and a mean age of approximately 61 years, ranging from 23 to 79, were recorded for the dose-escalation cohort. Peripheral TCRbeta sequencing aimed to test whether ivuxolimab altered TCR sequence diversity and caused clonal T-cell expansion. The paper describes the monotherapy dose-escalation part (N ≈ 52 patients) of the phase I trial of ivuxolimab. Summary of the overall study and its limitations: After ivuxolimab, CD8+ T cells had more expanded clones than CD4+ T cells on average. In partial responders in the 0.1-3.0 mg/kg groups, normalized peripheral clonal expansion was found to be among the lowest, especially among CD8+ T cells. Antigen specificity was not determined for the clonally expanded peripheral T cells. Low levels of normalized T-cell clonal expansion were also shown by some nonresponding patients. At doses of 0.1 to 3.0 mg/kg, clonal expansion of both CD4+ and CD8+ blood T cells was observed from baseline to week 6.

Patients with a history of autoimmune disease or receiving systemic immunosuppression were excluded from the trial. In every dose cohort, peripheral blood was drawn for TCR sequencing at baseline, cycle 4 day 1, and cycle 7 day 1. Samples were obtained from an open-label, multicenter, first-in-human phase I dose-escalation trial of ivuxolimab. Adults with locally advanced or metastatic head and neck squamous cell, hepatocellular, melanoma or renal cell carcinoma were enrolled in the trial. Before TCR sequencing, CD4+ and CD8+ T cells were separately sorted from peripheral blood. This clonotype was obtained from an adult with an advanced solid tumor such as melanoma, head and neck, liver or kidney cancer. This specimen was CD4+ or CD8+ T cells sorted from blood, taken in a trial of the OX40 agonist ivuxolimab. The chain is made from TRBV5-3 and TRBJ1-5; 6 matching bases give a weak D call of TRBD1. TRBV5-3 is an open reading frame, and its role is uncertain. CDR3 reads: CASPQGNQPQHF. The DNA reads as follows: TGTGCCAGTCCGCAGGGGAATCAGCCCCAGCATTTT.